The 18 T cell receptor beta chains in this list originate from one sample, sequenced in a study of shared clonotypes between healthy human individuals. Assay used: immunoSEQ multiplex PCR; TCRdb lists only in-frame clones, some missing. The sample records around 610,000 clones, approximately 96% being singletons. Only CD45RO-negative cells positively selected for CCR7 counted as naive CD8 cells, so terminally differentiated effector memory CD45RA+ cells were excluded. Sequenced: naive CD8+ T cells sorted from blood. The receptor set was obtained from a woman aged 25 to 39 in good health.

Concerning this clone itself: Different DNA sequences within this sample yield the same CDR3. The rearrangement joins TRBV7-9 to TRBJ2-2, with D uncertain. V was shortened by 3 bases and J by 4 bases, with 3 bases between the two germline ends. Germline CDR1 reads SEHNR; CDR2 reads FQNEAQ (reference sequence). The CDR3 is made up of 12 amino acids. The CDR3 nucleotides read TGTGCCAGCAGCTTCGGCACCGGGGAGCTGTTTTTT. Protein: CASSFGTGELFF.

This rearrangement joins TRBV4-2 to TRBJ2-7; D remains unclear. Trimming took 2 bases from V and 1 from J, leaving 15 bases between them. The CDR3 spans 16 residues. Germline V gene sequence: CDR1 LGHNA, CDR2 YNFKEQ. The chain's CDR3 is CASSQYVGIQSYEQYF. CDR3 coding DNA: TGTGCCAGCAGCCAATACGTCGGAATACAGTCCTACGAGCAGTACTTC.

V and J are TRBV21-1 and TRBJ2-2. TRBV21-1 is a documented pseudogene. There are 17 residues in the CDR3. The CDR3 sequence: CASSKSAWTRNTGELFF. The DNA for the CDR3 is TGTGCCAGCAGCAAATCTGCGTGGACGAGGAACACCGGGGAGCTGTTTTTT.

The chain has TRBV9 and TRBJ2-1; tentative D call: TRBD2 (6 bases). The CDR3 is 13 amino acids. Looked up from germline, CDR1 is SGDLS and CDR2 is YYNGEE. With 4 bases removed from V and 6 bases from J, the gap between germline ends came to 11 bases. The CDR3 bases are TGTGCCAGCAGCTCCTGGACTACCAATGAGCAGTTCTTC. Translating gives CASSSWTTNEQFF.

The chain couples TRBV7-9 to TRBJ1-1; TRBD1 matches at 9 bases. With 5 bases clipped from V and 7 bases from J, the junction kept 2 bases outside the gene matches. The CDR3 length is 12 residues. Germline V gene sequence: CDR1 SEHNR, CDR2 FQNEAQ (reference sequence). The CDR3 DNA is TGTGCCAGCAGCCCGGACAGGGGTGAAGCTTTCTTT. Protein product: CASSPDRGEAFF.

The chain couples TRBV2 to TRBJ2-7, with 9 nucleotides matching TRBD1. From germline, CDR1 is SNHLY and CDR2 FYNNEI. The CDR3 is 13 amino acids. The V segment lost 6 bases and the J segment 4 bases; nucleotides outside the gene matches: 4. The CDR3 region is CASRDRGGYEQYF. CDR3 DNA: TGTGCCAGCAGGGACAGGGGTGGATACGAGCAGTACTTC.

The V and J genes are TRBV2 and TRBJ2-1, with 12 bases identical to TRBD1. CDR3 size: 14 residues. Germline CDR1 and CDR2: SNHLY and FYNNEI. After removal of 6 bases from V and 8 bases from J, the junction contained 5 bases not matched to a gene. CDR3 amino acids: CASRSGQGAHEQFF. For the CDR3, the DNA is TGTGCCAGCAGATCGGGACAGGGGGCACATGAGCAGTTCTTC.

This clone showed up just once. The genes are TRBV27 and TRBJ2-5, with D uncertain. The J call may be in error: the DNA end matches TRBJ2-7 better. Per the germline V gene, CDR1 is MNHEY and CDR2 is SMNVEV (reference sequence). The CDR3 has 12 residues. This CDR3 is CASSPDHYEQYF. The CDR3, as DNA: TGTGCCAGCAGTCCCGACCACTACGAGCAGTACTTC.

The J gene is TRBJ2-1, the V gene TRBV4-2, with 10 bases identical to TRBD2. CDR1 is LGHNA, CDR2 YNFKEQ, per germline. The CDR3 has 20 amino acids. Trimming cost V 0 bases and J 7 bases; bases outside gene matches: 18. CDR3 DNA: TGTGCCAGCAGCCAAGATGTCTTGGCTAGCGGGAGTTCTTTCTTTAATGAGCAGTTCTTC. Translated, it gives CASSQDVLASGSSFFNEQFF.

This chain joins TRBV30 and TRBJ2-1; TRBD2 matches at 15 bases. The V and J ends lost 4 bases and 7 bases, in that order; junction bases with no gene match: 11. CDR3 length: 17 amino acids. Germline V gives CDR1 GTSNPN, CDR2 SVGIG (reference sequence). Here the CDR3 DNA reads TGTGCCTGGACCGGACTAGCGGGAGGGCGCCAGTGGAATGAGCAGTTCTTC. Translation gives CAWTGLAGGRQWNEQFF.

The CDR3 DNA is TGTGCCAGCAGTTTTTGGGACACTCGCACAGATACGCAGTATTTT. Translation gives CASSFWDTRTDTQYF. The chain recombines TRBV28 with TRBJ2-3; maybe TRBD1 (6 bases). Deletions cut 3 bases from V and 1 base from J, with 11 bases between. CDR3 length: 15 residues. Germline CDR1 is MDHEN and CDR2 is SYDVKM.

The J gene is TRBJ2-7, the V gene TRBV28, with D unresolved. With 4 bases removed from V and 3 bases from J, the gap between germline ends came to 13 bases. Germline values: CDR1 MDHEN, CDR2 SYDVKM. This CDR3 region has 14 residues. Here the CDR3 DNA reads TGTGCCAGCAGTTCCTCCTCGTGGAACTACGAGCAGTACTTC. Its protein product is CASSSSSWNYEQYF.

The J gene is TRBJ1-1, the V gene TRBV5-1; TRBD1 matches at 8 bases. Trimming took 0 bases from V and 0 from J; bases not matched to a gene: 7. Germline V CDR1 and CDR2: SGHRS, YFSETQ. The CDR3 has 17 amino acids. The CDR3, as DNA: TGCGCCAGCAGCTTGGGCCAGGGGACAGGCTTGAACACTGAAGCTTTCTTT. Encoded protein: CASSLGQGTGLNTEAFF.

The CDR3 here is CASSPRQGSNTEAFF. The CDR3, as DNA: TGTGCCAGCAGCCCCCGACAGGGGTCGAACACTGAAGCTTTCTTT. This rearrangement joins TRBV13 to TRBJ1-1, with 8 bases identical to TRBD1. Trimming at V came to 5 bases and at J to 1 base, leaving 6 bases not matched to a gene. This CDR3 is 15 amino acids long. CDR1 is PRHDT, CDR2 FYEKMQ, per germline (reference sequence).

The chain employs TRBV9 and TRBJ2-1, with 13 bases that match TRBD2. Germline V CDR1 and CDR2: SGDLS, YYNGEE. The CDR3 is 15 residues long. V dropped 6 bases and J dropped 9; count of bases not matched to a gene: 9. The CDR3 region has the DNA TGTGCCAGCACCACCGGGACTAGCGGGATGCTTGAGCAGTTCTTC. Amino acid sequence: CASTTGTSGMLEQFF.

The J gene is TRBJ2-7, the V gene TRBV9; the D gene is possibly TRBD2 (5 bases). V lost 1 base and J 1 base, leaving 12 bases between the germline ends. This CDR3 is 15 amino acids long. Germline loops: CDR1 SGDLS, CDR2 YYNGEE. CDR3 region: CASSVFEGDSYEQYF. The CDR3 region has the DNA TGTGCCAGCAGCGTATTCGAGGGCGATTCCTACGAGCAGTACTTC.

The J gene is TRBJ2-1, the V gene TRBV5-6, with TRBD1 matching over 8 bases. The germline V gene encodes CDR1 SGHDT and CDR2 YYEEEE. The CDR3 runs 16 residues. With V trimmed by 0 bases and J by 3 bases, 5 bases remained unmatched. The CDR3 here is CASSLDGQGYYNEQFF. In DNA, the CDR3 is TGTGCCAGCAGCTTGGATGGACAGGGCTACTACAATGAGCAGTTCTTC.

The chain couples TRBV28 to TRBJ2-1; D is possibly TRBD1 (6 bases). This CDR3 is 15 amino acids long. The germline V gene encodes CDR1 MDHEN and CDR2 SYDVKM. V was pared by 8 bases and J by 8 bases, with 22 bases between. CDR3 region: CASRQVDLAIDEQFF. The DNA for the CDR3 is TGTGCCAGCCGACAGGTGGACTTAGCGATCGATGAGCAGTTCTTC.